Following are 7 T cell receptor beta chains from one sample sequenced in a study of cytomegalovirus exposure and HLA in healthy donors (dated by TCRdb to between 2016 and 2019). Libraries were prepared through the immunoSEQ multiplex PCR assay. For the multiplex PCR, a mixture combining 60 forward primers for TCR Vbeta segments and 13 reverse primers for TCR Jbeta segments was used. TCRdb re-hosts the immuneACCESS table, in-frame sequences only. Its copies lack some clones; in the studies checked, an unresolved V gene accounts for under half of them, and the cause for the rest is not known. The table for this sample lists around 210,000 clones; 65% to 80% of them were counted only once. 1.5% to 2% of the sample goes to the ten largest clones. The sample comprised PBMCs. These receptors came from a man aged 50 or older in good health and CMV-seronegative.

V is TRBV18 and J is TRBJ2-1, with D tentatively TRBD2 (5 bases). Trimming stripped 4 bases from V and 0 bases from J, with 10 bases between. From germline, CDR1 is KGHSH and CDR2 LQKENI. This CDR3 has 15 residues. CDR3 sequence reads: CASSQDSSSYNEQFF. The CDR3 bases are TGTGCCAGCTCACAGGACTCGAGCTCCTACAATGAGCAGTTCTTC.

The chain combines TRBV10-3 with TRBJ1-5; D uncertain. Germline loops: CDR1 ENHRY, CDR2 SYGVKD. V was clipped by 5 bases and J by 4 bases, with 3 bases between them. The CDR3 contains 11 residues. The CDR3 sequence is CAISPNQPQHF. CDR3 nucleotide sequence: TGTGCCATCAGTCCTAATCAGCCCCAGCATTTT.

The chain carries TRBV7-6 and TRBJ2-1; TRBD2 agrees at 15 bases. This CDR3 has 15 amino acids. Germline-derived CDR1 and CDR2 are SGHVS and FNYEAQ. The J segment lost 9 bases and the V segment lost 5 bases, leaving 5 bases of the junction unmatched. The CDR3 region is CASSPGLAGGSEQFF. CDR3 DNA: TGTGCCAGCAGCCCGGGACTAGCGGGAGGAAGTGAGCAGTTCTTC.

The CDR3: CAWSPGTDTQYF. The CDR3 DNA reads TGTGCCTGGAGTCCGGGCACAGATACGCAGTATTTT. The chain joins TRBV30 to TRBJ2-3; D is ambiguous. V was pared by 2 bases and J by 1 base, with 4 bases between. The germline V gene has CDR1 GTSNPN and CDR2 SVGIG (reference sequence). This CDR3 comprises 12 residues.

This CDR3 reads CASSKAREPYEQYF. Written as DNA, the CDR3 is TGTGCCAGCAGCAAAGCTCGGGAGCCCTACGAGCAGTACTTC. V is TRBV21-1 and J is TRBJ2-7; TRBD2 is the table's D call, not checked against the DNA. TRBV21-1 is flagged as a pseudogene. This CDR3 is built from 14 residues.

Notes on this clone: The junction departs from the called germline gene at one end, perhaps through a read error. The rearrangement links TRBV7-9 to TRBJ2-5, with 13 nucleotides matching TRBD2. CDR1 and CDR2 (germline): SEHNR, FQNEAQ (reference sequence). The CDR3 contains 15 residues. CDR3 sequence (DNA): TGTGCCAGCAGCTTAGAAGGACTAGCGGGAGTGGAAGGAAACTTC. It translates to CASSLEGLAGVEGNF. The full variable domain, in which reference TRBV7-9 and TRBJ2-5 provide the parts outside the CDR3, is DTGVSQNPRHKITKRGQNVTFRCDPISEHNRLYWYRQTLGQGPEFLTYFQNEAQLEKSRLLSDRFSAERPKGSFSTLEIQRTEQGDSAMYLCASSLEGLAGVEGNFGPGTRLLVL.

This chain joins TRBV15 and TRBJ2-7; TRBD2 matches 8 bases. The CDR3 runs to 14 residues. Trimming removed 7 bases from V and 2 bases from J; junction bases left unmatched: 7. The germline CDR1 and CDR2 sequences are LNHNV and YYDKDF (reference sequence). DNA for the CDR3: TGTGCCACCACCCAGGTAGCGGGACCCTACGAGCAGTACTTC. Residues: CATTQVAGPYEQYF.